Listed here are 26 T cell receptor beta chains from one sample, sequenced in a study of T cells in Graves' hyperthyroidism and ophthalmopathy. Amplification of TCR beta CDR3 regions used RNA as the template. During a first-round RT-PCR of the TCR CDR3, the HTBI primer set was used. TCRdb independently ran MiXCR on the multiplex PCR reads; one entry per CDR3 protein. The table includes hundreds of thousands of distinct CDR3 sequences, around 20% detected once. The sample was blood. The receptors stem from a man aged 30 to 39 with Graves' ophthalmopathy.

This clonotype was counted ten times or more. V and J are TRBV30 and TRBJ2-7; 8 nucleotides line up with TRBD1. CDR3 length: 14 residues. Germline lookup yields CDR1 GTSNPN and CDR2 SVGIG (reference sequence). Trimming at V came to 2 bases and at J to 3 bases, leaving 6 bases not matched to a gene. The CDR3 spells CAWSWAQGDYEQYF. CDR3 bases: TGTGCCTGGAGTTGGGCACAGGGGGACTACGAGCAGTACTTC.

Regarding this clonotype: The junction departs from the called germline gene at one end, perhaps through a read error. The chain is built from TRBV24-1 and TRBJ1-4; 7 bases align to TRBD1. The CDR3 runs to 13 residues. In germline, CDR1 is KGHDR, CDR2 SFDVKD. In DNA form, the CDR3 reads TGTGCCACCAGCAGGACAGGCCGGGAAAAACTGTCTTTT. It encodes CATSRTGREKLSF.

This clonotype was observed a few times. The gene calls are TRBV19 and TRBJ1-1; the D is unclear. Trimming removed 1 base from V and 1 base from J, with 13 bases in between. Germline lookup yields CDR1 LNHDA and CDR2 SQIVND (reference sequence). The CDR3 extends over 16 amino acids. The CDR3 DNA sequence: TGTGCCAGTAGTATAGGTGCAGGTCGAGAGAACACTGAAGCTTTCTTT. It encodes CASSIGAGRENTEAFF.

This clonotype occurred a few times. The CDR3 region is CASTAGQGGQPQHF. The DNA for the CDR3 is TGTGCCAGCACTGCTGGACAGGGCGGACAGCCCCAGCATTTT. The J gene is TRBJ1-5, the V gene TRBV6-1, with TRBD1 identical over 8 bases. The V and J ends lost 7 bases and 7 bases, in that order; junction bases with no gene match: 9. The length of the CDR3 is 14 residues. Germline V gene sequence: CDR1 MNHNS, CDR2 SASEGT.

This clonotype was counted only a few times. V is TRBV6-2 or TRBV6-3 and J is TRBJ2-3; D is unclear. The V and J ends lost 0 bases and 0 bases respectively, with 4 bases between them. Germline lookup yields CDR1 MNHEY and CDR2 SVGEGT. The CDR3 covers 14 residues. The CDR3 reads CASSYSASTDTQYF. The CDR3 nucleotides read TGTGCCAGCAGTTACTCAGCTAGCACAGATACGCAGTATTTT.

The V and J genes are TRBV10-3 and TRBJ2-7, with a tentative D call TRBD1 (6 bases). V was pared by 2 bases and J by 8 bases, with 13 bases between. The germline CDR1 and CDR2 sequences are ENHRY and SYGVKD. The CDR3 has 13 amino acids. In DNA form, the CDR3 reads TGTGCCATCAGTGAGAGGGCAGGGGACCAGCAGTACTTC. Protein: CAISERAGDQQYF.

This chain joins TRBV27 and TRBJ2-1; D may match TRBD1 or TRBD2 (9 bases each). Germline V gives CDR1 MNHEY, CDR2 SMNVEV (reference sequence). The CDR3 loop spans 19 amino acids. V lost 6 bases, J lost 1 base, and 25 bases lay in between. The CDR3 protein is CASRGQGIASGNSYNEQFF. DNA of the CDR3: TGTGCCAGCAGGGGACAGGGAATTGCTAGCGGGAATTCCTACAATGAGCAGTTCTTC.

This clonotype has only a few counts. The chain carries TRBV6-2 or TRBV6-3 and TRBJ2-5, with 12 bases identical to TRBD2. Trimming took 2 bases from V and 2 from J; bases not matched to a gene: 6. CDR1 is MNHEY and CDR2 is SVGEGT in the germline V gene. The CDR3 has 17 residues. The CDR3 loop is CASSYGLAGGLQETQYF. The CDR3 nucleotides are TGTGCCAGCAGTTACGGTCTAGCGGGAGGGCTACAAGAGACCCAGTACTTC.

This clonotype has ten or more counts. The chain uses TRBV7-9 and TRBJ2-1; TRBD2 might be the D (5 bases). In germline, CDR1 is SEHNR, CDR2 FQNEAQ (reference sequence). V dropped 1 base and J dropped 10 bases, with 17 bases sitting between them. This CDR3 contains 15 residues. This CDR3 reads CASSLVVGASGEQFF. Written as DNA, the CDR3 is TGTGCCAGCAGCTTAGTGGTGGGAGCCTCGGGGGAGCAGTTCTTC.

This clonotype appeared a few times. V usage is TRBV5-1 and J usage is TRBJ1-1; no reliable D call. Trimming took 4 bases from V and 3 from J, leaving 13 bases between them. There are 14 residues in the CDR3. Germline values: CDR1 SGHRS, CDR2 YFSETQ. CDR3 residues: CASSQTGVHTEAFF. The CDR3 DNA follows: TGCGCCAGCAGCCAAACTGGAGTCCACACTGAAGCTTTCTTT. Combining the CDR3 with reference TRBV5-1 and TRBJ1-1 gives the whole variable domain KAGVTQTPRYLIKTRGQQVTLSCSPISGHRSVSWYQQTPGQGLQFLFEYFSETQRNKGNFPGRFSGRQFSNSRSEMNVSTLELGDSALYLCASSQTGVHTEAFFGQGTRLTVV.

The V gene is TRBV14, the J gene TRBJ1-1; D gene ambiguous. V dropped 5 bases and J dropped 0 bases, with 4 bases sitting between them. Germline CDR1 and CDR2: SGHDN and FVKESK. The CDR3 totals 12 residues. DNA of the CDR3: TGTGCCAGCAGCGAGATGAACACTGAAGCTTTCTTT. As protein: CASSEMNTEAFF.

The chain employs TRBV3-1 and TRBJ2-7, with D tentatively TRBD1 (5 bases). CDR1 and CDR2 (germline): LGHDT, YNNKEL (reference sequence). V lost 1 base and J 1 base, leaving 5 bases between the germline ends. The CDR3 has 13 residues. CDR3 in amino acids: CASSQGQSYEQYF. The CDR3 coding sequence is TGTGCCAGCAGCCAAGGACAGTCCTACGAGCAGTACTTC.

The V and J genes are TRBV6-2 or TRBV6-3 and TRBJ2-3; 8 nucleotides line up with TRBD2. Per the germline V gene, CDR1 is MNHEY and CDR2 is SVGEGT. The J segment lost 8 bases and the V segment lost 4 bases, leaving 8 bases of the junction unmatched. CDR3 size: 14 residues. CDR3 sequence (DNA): TGTGCCAGCAGTTTGGGAGCGGGAGAAGGTACGCAGTATTTT. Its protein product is CASSLGAGEGTQYF.

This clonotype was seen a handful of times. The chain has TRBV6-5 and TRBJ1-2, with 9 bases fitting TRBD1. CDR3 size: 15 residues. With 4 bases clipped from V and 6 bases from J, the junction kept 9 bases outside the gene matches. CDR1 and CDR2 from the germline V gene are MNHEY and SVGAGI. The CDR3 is CASSSFGTGKDGYTF. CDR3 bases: TGTGCCAGCAGTTCGTTCGGGACAGGGAAGGATGGCTACACCTTC.

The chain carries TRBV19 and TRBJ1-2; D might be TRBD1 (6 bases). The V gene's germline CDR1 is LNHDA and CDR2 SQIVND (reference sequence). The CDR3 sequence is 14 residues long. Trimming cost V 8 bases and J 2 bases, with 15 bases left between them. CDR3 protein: CASSDAGANYGYTF. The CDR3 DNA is TGTGCCAGTTCCGACGCGGGGGCGAACTATGGCTACACCTTC.

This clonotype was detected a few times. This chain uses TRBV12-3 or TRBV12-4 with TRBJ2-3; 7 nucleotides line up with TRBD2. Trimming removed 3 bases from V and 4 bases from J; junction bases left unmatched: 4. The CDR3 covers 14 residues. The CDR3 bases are TGTGCCAGCAGTTTTGGCGGGAGTTCAGATACGCAGTATTTT. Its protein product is CASSFGGSSDTQYF.

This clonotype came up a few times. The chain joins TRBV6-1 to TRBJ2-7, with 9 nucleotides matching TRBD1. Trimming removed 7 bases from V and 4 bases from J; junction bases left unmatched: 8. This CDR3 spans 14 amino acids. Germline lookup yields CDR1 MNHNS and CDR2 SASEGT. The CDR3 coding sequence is TGTGCCAGCAATACCCGGACAGGGGATTACGAGCAGTACTTC. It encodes CASNTRTGDYEQYF.

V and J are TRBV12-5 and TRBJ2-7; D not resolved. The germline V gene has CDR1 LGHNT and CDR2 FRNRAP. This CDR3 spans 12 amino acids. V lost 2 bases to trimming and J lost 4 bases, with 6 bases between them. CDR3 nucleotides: TGTGCTAGTGGTTTGTTCTATTACGAGCAGTACTTC. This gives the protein CASGLFYYEQYF.

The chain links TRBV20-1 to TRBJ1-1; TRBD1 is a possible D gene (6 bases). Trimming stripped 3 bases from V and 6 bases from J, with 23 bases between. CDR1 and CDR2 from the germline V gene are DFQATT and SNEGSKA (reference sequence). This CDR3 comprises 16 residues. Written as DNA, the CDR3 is TGCAGTGCTAGTGAGGCGAAGGGAGGGGGTAGAGCTGAAGCTTTCTTT. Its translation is CSASEAKGGGRAEAFF.

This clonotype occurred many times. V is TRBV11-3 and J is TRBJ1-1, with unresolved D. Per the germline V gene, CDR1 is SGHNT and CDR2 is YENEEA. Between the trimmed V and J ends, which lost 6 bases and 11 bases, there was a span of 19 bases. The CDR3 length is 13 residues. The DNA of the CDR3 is TGTGCCAGCAGTTCCCTGGTGGGTCGGCATGCTTTCTTT. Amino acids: CASSSLVGRHAFF.

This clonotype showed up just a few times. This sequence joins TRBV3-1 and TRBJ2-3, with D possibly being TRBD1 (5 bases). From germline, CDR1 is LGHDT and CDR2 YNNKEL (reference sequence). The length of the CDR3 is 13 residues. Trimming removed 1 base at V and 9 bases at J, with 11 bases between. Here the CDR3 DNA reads TGTGCCAGCAGCCAAGTGTACAGGACGACGCAGTATTTT. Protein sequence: CASSQVYRTTQYF.

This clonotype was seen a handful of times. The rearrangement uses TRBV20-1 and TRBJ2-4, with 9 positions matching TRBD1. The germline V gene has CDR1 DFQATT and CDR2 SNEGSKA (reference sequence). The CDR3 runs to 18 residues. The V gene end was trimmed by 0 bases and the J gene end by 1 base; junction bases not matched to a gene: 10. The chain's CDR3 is CSARDLWDRVMAKNIQYF. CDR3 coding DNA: TGCAGTGCTAGAGATTTGTGGGACAGGGTTATGGCCAAAAACATTCAGTACTTC.

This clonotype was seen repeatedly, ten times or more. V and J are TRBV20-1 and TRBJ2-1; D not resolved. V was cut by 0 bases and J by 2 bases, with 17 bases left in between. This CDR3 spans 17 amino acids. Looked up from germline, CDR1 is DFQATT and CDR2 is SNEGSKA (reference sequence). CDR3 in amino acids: CSARDRTANQPYNEQFF. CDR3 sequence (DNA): TGCAGTGCTAGAGATCGTACAGCGAACCAACCCTACAATGAGCAGTTCTTC.

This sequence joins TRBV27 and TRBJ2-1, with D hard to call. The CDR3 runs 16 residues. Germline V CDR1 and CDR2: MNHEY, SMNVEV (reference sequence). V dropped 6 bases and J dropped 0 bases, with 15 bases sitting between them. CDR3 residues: CASRPLSRSSYNEQFF. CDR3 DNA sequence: TGTGCCAGCAGGCCCCTTTCGCGGAGCTCCTACAATGAGCAGTTCTTC.

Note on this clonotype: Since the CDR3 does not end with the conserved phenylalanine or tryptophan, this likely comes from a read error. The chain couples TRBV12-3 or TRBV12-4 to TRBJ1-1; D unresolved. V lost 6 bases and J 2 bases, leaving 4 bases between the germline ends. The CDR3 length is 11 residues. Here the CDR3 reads CASRLNTEAFL. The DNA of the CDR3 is TGTGCCAGCAGGTTAAACACTGAAGCTTTCCTT.

DNA of the CDR3: TGCGCCAGCAGCTTGTACTTCACAGATACGCAGTATTTT. Translation: CASSLYFTDTQYF. The chain links TRBV5-1 to TRBJ2-3; D is uncertain. Trimming took off 1 base at V and 2 bases at J, with 5 bases between the two ends. The CDR3 has 13 residues. Germline lookup yields CDR1 SGHRS and CDR2 YFSETQ.